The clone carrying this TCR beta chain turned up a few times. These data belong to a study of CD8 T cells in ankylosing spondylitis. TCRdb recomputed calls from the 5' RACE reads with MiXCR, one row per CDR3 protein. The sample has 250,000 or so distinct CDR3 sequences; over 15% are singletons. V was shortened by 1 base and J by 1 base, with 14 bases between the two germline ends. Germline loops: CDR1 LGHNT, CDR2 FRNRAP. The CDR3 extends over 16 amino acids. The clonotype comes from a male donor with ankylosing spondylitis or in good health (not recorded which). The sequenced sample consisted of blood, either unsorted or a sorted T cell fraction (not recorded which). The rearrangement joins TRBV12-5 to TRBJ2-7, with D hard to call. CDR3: CASGLDAGLFSYEQYF. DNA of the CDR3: TGTGCTAGTGGTTTGGACGCCGGCCTCTTTTCCTACGAGCAGTACTTC.